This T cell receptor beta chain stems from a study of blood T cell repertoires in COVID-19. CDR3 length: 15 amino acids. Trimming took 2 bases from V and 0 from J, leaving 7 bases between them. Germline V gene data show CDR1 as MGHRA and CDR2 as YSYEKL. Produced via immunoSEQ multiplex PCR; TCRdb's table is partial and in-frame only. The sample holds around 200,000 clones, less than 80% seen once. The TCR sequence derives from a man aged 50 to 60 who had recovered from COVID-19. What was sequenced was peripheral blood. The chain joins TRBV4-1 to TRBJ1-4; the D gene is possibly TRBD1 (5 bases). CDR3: CASSQQGTTNEKLFF. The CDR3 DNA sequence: TGCGCCAGCAGCCAACAGGGTACAACTAATGAAAAACTGTTTTTT.